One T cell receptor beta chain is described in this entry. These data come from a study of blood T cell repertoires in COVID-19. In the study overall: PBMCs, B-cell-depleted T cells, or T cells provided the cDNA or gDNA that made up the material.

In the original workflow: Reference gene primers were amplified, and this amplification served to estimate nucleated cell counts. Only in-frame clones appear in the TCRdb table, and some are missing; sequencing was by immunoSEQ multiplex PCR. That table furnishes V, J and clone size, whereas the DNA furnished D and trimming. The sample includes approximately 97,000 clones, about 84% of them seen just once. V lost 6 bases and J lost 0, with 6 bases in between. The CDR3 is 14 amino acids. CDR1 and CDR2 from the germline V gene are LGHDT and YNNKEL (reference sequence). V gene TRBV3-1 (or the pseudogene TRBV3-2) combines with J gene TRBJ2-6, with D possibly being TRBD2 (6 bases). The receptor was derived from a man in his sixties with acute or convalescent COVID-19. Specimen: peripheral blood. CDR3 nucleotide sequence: TGTGCCAGCAGGGGGGGCTCTGGGGCCAACGTCCTGACTTTC. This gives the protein CASRGGSGANVLTF.